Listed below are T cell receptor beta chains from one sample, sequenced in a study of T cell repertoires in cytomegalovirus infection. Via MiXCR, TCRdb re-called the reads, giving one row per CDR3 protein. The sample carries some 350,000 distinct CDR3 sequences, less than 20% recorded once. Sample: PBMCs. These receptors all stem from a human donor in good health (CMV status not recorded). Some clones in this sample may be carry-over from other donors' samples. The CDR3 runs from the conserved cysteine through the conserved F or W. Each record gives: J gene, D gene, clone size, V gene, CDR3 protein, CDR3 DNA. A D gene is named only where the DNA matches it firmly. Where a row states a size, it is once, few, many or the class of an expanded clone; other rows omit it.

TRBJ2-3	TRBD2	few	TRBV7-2	CASSLGAGGRDTQYF	TGTGCCAGCAGCTTAGGGGCGGGGGGCCGAGATACGCAGTATTTT
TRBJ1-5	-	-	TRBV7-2	CASSLSVGAGQPQHF	TGTGCCAGCAGCTTATCGGTGGGGGCGGGTCAGCCCCAGCATTTT
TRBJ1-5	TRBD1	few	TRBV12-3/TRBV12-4	CASSFWTGTSNQPQHF	TGTGCCAGCAGTTTTTGGACAGGGACCAGCAATCAGCCCCAGCATTTT
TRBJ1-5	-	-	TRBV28	CASHRGNQPQHF	TGTGCCAGCCACCGGGGGAATCAGCCCCAGCATTTT
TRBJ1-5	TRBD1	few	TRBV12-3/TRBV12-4	CASRETGGSNQPQHF	TGTGCCAGCAGGGAGACAGGGGGTAGCAATCAGCCCCAGCATTTT
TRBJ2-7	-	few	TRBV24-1	CATSDPRTHPTRQYF	TGTGCCACCAGTGATCCCCGGACCCATCCCACACGCCAGTACTTC
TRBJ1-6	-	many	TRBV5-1	CASSLGVAPDSPLHF	TGCGCCAGCAGCTTGGGCGTAGCGCCGGATTCACCCCTCCACTTT
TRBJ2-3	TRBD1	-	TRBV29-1	CSQGTGGSLNTQYF	TGCAGCCAAGGGACAGGGGGTTCTCTAAATACGCAGTATTTT
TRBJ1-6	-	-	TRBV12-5	CASGLGGGRNSPLHF	TGTGCTAGTGGTTTGGGGGGGGGACGGAATTCACCCCTCCACTTT
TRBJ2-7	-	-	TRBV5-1	CASSLTPTSYEQYF	TGCGCCAGCAGCTTAACGCCAACCTCCTACGAGCAGTACTTC
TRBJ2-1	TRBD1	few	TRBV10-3	CAIKPGQAYNEQFF	TGTGCCATCAAACCGGGACAGGCATACAATGAGCAGTTCTTC
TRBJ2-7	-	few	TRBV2	CASISRGNSYEQYF	TGTGCCAGCATAAGTCGAGGTAACTCCTACGAGCAGTACTTC
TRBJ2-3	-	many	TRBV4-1	CASSQATLGVRTDTQYF	TGCGCCAGCAGCCAAGCGACTCTGGGTGTACGCACAGATACGCAGTATTTT
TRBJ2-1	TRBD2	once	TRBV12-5	CASGSNLGLVGTNEQFF	TGTGCTAGTGGTTCTAATCTGGGACTAGTGGGAACCAATGAGCAGTTCTTC
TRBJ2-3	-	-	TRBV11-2	CASSLFGDPRADTQYF	TGTGCCAGCAGCTTGTTTGGGGATCCCCGCGCAGATACGCAGTATTTT
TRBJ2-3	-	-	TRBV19	CASSSTGGVSTDTQYF	TGTGCCAGTAGTTCAACAGGAGGGGTGAGCACAGATACGCAGTATTTT
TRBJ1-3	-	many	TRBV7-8	CASSLRIAAGNTIYF	TGTGCCAGCAGCTTAAGAATAGCGGCTGGAAACACCATATATTTT
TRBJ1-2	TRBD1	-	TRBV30	CAYTGGDYGYTF	TGTGCCTACACAGGGGGCGACTATGGCTACACCTTC
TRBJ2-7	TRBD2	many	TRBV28	CASSFRLAGGLYEQYF	TGTGCCAGCAGTTTCCGACTAGCGGGGGGGCTCTACGAGCAGTACTTC
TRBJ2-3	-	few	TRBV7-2	CASSLDGESSTDTQYF	TGTGCCAGCAGCTTGGACGGAGAATCTAGCACAGATACGCAGTATTTT
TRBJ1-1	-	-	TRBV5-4	CASSGSAEAFF	TGTGCCAGCTCGGGTTCGGCTGAAGCTTTCTTT
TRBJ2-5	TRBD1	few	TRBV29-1	CSVLGTGEETQYF	TGCAGCGTCCTTGGGACAGGTGAAGAGACCCAGTACTTC
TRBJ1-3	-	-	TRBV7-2	CASSLGTTRGNTIYF	TGTGCCAGCAGCTTAGGTACAACACGAGGAAACACCATATATTTT
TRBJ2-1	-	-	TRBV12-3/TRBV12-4	CASSLPPSNEQFF	TGTGCCAGCAGTTTACCTCCTAGTAATGAGCAGTTCTTC
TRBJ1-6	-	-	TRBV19	CASSAVPGNSPLHF	TGTGCCAGTAGTGCCGTTCCGGGTAATTCACCCCTCCACTTT
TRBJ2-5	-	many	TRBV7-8	CASSPKAVRETQYF	TGTGCCAGCAGCCCAAAAGCAGTAAGGGAGACCCAGTACTTC
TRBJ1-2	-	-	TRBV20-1	CSARDSDRHGYTF	TGCAGTGCTAGAGATAGCGACAGACATGGCTACACCTTC